This TCR beta chain was sequenced in a study of OX40 agonist ivuxolimab in advanced cancers. Across the whole study: Ivuxolimab, which patients received intravenously every 2 weeks, was dosed at 0.01 to 10 mg/kg. Study-level results: Mean expanded clone counts were higher in CD8+ than CD4+ T cells.

Autoimmune disease history or systemic immunosuppression excluded patients. In the case of this clone: Its antigen is undetermined.

The table came from immunoSEQ multiplex PCR; TCRdb's copy has only in-frame clones and leaves some out. Among 57,000 or so clones listed, more than 85% were seen once. Trimming cost V 1 base and J 0 bases, with 5 bases left between them. Germline V lookup: CDR1 SGHTA, CDR2 FQGTGA. This CDR3 has 14 amino acids. The chain uses TRBV7-3 and TRBJ2-3; no firm D call. The source is an adult with an advanced solid tumor such as melanoma, head and neck, liver or kidney cancer. The source material was CD4+ or CD8+ T cells sorted from blood, sampled in a trial of the OX40 agonist ivuxolimab. CDR3 protein: CASSLSRSTDTQYF. The CDR3 DNA follows: TGTGCCAGCAGCTTAAGCAGGAGCACAGATACGCAGTATTTT. The full variable domain, completed using reference TRBV7-3 and TRBJ2-3, is GAGVSQTPSNKVTEKGKYVELRCDPISGHTALYWYRQSLGQGPEFLIYFQGTGAADDSGLPNDRFFAVRPEGSVSTLKIQRTERGDSAVYLCASSLSRSTDTQYFGPGTRLTVL.